These 27 T cell receptor beta chains came from one sample sequenced in a study of T cells after yellow fever vaccination. One entry per CDR3 protein results from TCRdb running MiXCR on the 5' RACE reads. In the table there are hundreds of thousands of distinct CDR3 sequences, roughly 4.3% of which are singletons. This material consisted of PBMCs, taken 5 days after the yellow fever booster vaccination. The receptors were gathered from a man aged 18 to 35 who received the YFV17D yellow fever vaccine.

This rearrangement joins TRBV6-6 to TRBJ2-3; TRBD1 aligns across 9 bases. This CDR3 is 13 amino acids long. V lost 0 bases and J lost 14; bases outside the gene matches: 6. CDR1 MNHNY and CDR2 SVGAGI come from the germline V gene (reference sequence). The CDR3: CASSYSMGQGAYF. The CDR3 DNA reads as TGTGCCAGCAGTTACTCGATGGGACAGGGTGCGTATTTT.

The table lists this clonotype with a few counts. The rearrangement uses TRBV20-1 and TRBJ2-1, with 7 bases that match TRBD1. The junction had 7 bases not matched to a gene; V was cut back by 8 bases and J by 9 bases. The CDR3 loop spans 11 amino acids. Germline V gene lookup returns CDR1 DFQATT and CDR2 SNEGSKA (reference sequence). CDR3 protein: CSPRGQFEQFF. The CDR3, as DNA: TGCAGTCCTCGGGGACAGTTTGAGCAGTTCTTC.

This clonotype came up many times. This chain joins TRBV5-1 and TRBJ1-1; D is unclear. V lost 2 bases, J lost 6 bases, and 14 bases lay in between. Germline CDR1 SGHRS, CDR2 YFSETQ. This CDR3 is 14 amino acids long. As DNA, the CDR3 is TGCGCCAGCAGCTTCGTCTTGTCGGGCTCTGAAGCTTTCTTT. Translation gives CASSFVLSGSEAFF. Full variable domain (rest looked up from reference TRBV5-1 and TRBJ1-1): KAGVTQTPRYLIKTRGQQVTLSCSPISGHRSVSWYQQTPGQGLQFLFEYFSETQRNKGNFPGRFSGRQFSNSRSEMNVSTLELGDSALYLCASSFVLSGSEAFFGQGTRLTVV.

This clonotype was detected a few times. V and J are TRBV10-3 and TRBJ2-5, with no clear D. V was pared by 2 bases and J by 2 bases, with 0 bases between. This CDR3 contains 11 residues. Germline-derived CDR1 and CDR2 are ENHRY and SYGVKD. The CDR3 spells CAISEQETQYF. CDR3 coding DNA: TGTGCCATCAGTGAGCAAGAGACCCAGTACTTC.

This clonotype was detected a few times. V gene TRBV19 combines with J gene TRBJ1-1, with D perhaps matching TRBD1 (6 bases). CDR3 length equals 13 residues. Trimming cost V 6 bases and J 7 bases, with 15 bases left between them. Germline CDR1 and CDR2: LNHDA and SQIVND (reference sequence). The chain's CDR3 is CASSTLQGYEAFF. CDR3 nucleotides: TGTGCCAGTAGCACGCTACAGGGTTATGAAGCTTTCTTT.

In its sample, this clonotype was seen a few times. The genes are TRBV5-6 and TRBJ2-7; D is perhaps TRBD1 (6 bases). The CDR3 totals 13 residues. V dropped 8 bases and J dropped 3 bases, with 15 bases sitting between them. Germline V gene lookup returns CDR1 SGHDT and CDR2 YYEEEE. CDR3 in amino acids: CARLRGGHYEQYV. The CDR3 DNA reads TGTGCCAGACTTAGAGGGGGACACTACGAGCAGTACGTC.

A note on this clonotype: The junction shows a germline mismatch at one end, possibly a read error. The chain carries TRBV18 and TRBJ1-1; D is ambiguous. The CDR3 is 14 residues long. Germline lookup yields CDR1 KGHSH and CDR2 LQKENI. The CDR3 DNA sequence: TGTGACAGCTCACCACGAGAGGAGGCCACTGAAGCTTTCTTT. The encoded protein is CDSSPREEATEAFF.

This clonotype was counted a few times. V gene TRBV7-2 combines with J gene TRBJ1-1; D is possibly TRBD1 (5 bases). Germline V gene lookup returns CDR1 SGHTA and CDR2 FQGNSA. V lost 0 bases and J 6 bases, leaving 11 bases between the germline ends. This CDR3 comprises 14 residues. The CDR3 DNA is TGTGCCAGCAGCTTAGCGGGACCCTCCGCTGAAGCTTTCTTT. This codes for CASSLAGPSAEAFF.

This clonotype was seen a handful of times. The chain employs TRBV12-3 or TRBV12-4 and TRBJ2-5; 7 nucleotides align to TRBD1. CDR3 size: 14 residues. The J segment lost 5 bases and the V segment lost 7 bases, leaving 10 bases of the junction unmatched. In DNA, the CDR3 is TGTGCCAGCAAACGACGACAGGGCGAGGAGACCCAGTACTTC. Translation: CASKRRQGEETQYF.

This clonotype has at least ten counts. The genes are TRBV11-1 and TRBJ1-2; D not resolved. Germline CDR1 is SGHAT and CDR2 is FQDESV (reference sequence). This CDR3 region has 12 residues. V dropped 2 bases and J dropped 8 bases, with 9 bases sitting between them. In nucleotides, the CDR3 is TGTGCCAGCAGCTTATCCGGGTGGGGCTACACCTTC. The encoded protein is CASSLSGWGYTF.

This clonotype has only a few counts. The chain couples TRBV3-1 to TRBJ1-4; D might be TRBD1 (6 bases). Trimming left V 4 bases short and J 4 bases short, with 13 bases between. The V gene's germline CDR1 is LGHDT and CDR2 YNNKEL (reference sequence). The CDR3 extends over 15 amino acids. In DNA, the CDR3 is TGTGCCAGCAGCCCTATAGACAGGATTAATGAAAAACTGTTTTTT. It specifies CASSPIDRINEKLFF. The full variable domain, completed using reference TRBV3-1 and TRBJ1-4, is DTAVSQTPKYLVTQMGNDKSIKCEQNLGHDTMYWYKQDSKKFLKIMFSYNNKELIINETVPNRFSPKSPDKAHLNLHINSLELGDSAVYFCASSPIDRINEKLFFGSGTQLSVL.

This clonotype has a handful of counts. The chain recombines TRBV28 with TRBJ2-2; D is undetermined. Trimming pared 2 bases from V and 6 bases from J, leaving 13 bases between. The CDR3 is 15 amino acids. Per germline, CDR1 MDHEN and CDR2 SYDVKM. The DNA of the CDR3 is TGTGCCAGCAGTTTAGATGTTGGGTACTCCGGGGAGCTGTTTTTT. Protein: CASSLDVGYSGELFF.

The chain has TRBV2 and TRBJ2-7, with 11 positions matching TRBD2. With 2 bases clipped from V and 0 bases from J, the junction kept 6 bases outside the gene matches. CDR1 and CDR2 from the germline V gene are SNHLY and FYNNEI. The CDR3 runs to 17 residues. The CDR3 DNA follows: TGTGCCAGCAGTGAACTAGCGGGGGGAATCTCCTCCTACGAGCAGTACGTC. Translation: CASSELAGGISSYEQYV.

The J gene is TRBJ2-3, the V gene TRBV5-1; 12 bases agree with TRBD2. V was clipped by 5 bases and J by 0 bases; unmatched bases: 4. The CDR3 sequence is 16 residues long. Germline loops: CDR1 SGHRS, CDR2 YFSETQ. Here the CDR3 reads CASSELAGGSTDTQYF. The CDR3 DNA reads TGCGCCAGCAGTGAACTAGCGGGGGGTAGCACAGATACGCAGTATTTT.

This clonotype appeared many times. V gene TRBV5-6 combines with J gene TRBJ1-1, with D perhaps TRBD1 (5 bases). The CDR3 runs 14 residues. Germline CDR1 reads SGHDT; CDR2 reads YYEEEE. Trimming left V 4 bases short and J 1 base short, with 11 bases between. The CDR3: CASSRDRQNTEAFF. Here the CDR3 DNA reads TGTGCCAGCAGCCGAGACAGACAGAACACTGAAGCTTTCTTT.

Many counts were recorded for this clonotype. DNA for the CDR3: TGCGCCAGCAGCCCTGATCAGGTCGTTGACAATGAGCAGTTCTTC. It translates to CASSPDQVVDNEQFF. This chain uses TRBV5-1 with TRBJ2-1, with unresolved D. This CDR3 is 15 amino acids long. V was clipped by 4 bases and J by 5 bases, with 16 bases between them. Germline CDR1 SGHRS, CDR2 YFSETQ. Drawing the rest from reference TRBV5-1 and TRBJ2-1, the complete variable domain is KAGVTQTPRYLIKTRGQQVTLSCSPISGHRSVSWYQQTPGQGLQFLFEYFSETQRNKGNFPGRFSGRQFSNSRSEMNVSTLELGDSALYLCASSPDQVVDNEQFFGPGTRLTVL.

This clonotype appeared many times. The V and J genes are TRBV3-1 and TRBJ1-1; D not resolved. The CDR3 extends over 14 amino acids. The germline V gene has CDR1 LGHDT and CDR2 YNNKEL (reference sequence). Trimming removed 2 bases at V and 6 bases at J, with 13 bases between. The CDR3 loop is CASSQLLGGPEAFF. DNA of the CDR3: TGTGCCAGCAGCCAACTGTTAGGAGGCCCTGAAGCTTTCTTT.

This clonotype was found a few times. The chain uses TRBV7-6 and TRBJ2-3; D perhaps matches TRBD2 (5 bases). Germline V lookup: CDR1 SGHVS, CDR2 FNYEAQ. V was trimmed by 0 bases and J by 5 bases, leaving 6 bases between them. This CDR3 region has 13 residues. The CDR3 DNA reads as TGTGCCAGCAGCTTAGCCGAGGGAGATACGCAGTATTTT. This gives the protein CASSLAEGDTQYF.

This clonotype has a count of ten or more. The CDR3 end shows no conserved phenylalanine or tryptophan, and so a read error is likely. The DNA is omitted, as the CDR3 cannot be located on it reliably, and the CDR3 follows TCRdb's listing. The chain combines TRBV28 with TRBJ2-7; the listed D gene, TRBD1, was not tested against the DNA. Per the germline V gene, CDR1 is MDHEN and CDR2 is SYDVKM. Inclusive of both ends, the CDR3 amounts to 12 amino acids. CDR3 residues: CASRPTQPPGQG.

This clonotype was observed at least ten times. The chain carries TRBV18 and TRBJ2-2; D is unresolved. The V gene's germline CDR1 is KGHSH and CDR2 LQKENI. V gave up 0 bases and J gave up 4 bases, with 9 bases separating them. This CDR3 region has 15 residues. The CDR3 DNA reads as TGTGCCAGCTCACCACCTGTTGGCGCCACCGGGGAGCTGTTTTTT. Amino acids: CASSPPVGATGELFF.

This clonotype was observed a few times. V is TRBV6-6 and J is TRBJ2-5; D gene ambiguous. The V gene lost 0 bases and the J gene lost 5 bases, with 13 bases spanning the gap. The CDR3 runs 15 residues. CDR1 is MNHNY, CDR2 SVGAGI, per germline (reference sequence). This CDR3 reads CASSYSRTVRETQYF. CDR3 coding DNA: TGTGCCAGCAGTTACTCTAGAACAGTCCGGGAGACCCAGTACTTC.

The chain carries TRBV4-2 and TRBJ2-3; 8 bases align to TRBD2. The junction had 4 bases not matched to a gene; V was cut back by 0 bases and J by 2 bases. Germline CDR1 reads LGHNA; CDR2 reads YNFKEQ. The CDR3 covers 16 residues. The CDR3 loop reads CASSQEPAGATDTQYF. The CDR3 coding sequence is TGTGCCAGCAGCCAAGAACCAGCGGGGGCCACAGATACGCAGTATTTT.

This clonotype was counted between two and nine times. The rearrangement links TRBV6-5 to TRBJ1-1; D might be TRBD1 (5 bases). This CDR3 has 15 residues. V lost 6 bases, J lost 6 bases, and 20 bases lay in between. Germline V gene sequence: CDR1 MNHEY, CDR2 SVGAGI. CDR3 sequence: CASSRVRGLVAEAFF. CDR3 nucleotides: TGTGCCAGCAGCAGGGTCAGAGGTTTAGTCGCTGAAGCTTTCTTT.

The table lists this clonotype with a few counts. The CDR3 sequence is CASSLVFLGAQYF. Written as DNA, the CDR3 is TGCGCCAGCAGCTTGGTATTTTTGGGGGCCCAGTACTTC. The chain links TRBV5-1 to TRBJ2-5; either TRBD1 or TRBD2 may supply D (5 bases each). Germline V lookup: CDR1 SGHRS, CDR2 YFSETQ. CDR3 length equals 13 residues. V was pared by 0 bases and J by 9 bases, with 12 bases between.

Ten or more counts support this clonotype. This rearrangement joins TRBV20-1 to TRBJ1-6; 7 nucleotides align to TRBD1. The CDR3 extends over 14 amino acids. Germline CDR1 reads DFQATT; CDR2 reads SNEGSKA (reference sequence). J lost 9 bases, V lost 0 bases, and 5 bases had no gene match. The CDR3 DNA reads TGCAGTGCTAGAGATGACAGGGAGGCTTCACCCCTCCACTTT. Its translation: CSARDDREASPLHF.

This clonotype was counted at least ten times. The chain uses TRBV11-3 and TRBJ2-5, with 7 bases lining up with TRBD1. The CDR3 runs to 14 residues. V lost 5 bases and J lost 3; bases outside the gene matches: 6. Germline-derived CDR1 and CDR2 are SGHNT and YENEEA. CDR3 amino acids: CASSPGTAKETQYF. In DNA form, the CDR3 reads TGTGCCAGCAGCCCAGGGACAGCTAAAGAGACCCAGTACTTC.

This clonotype was detected only a few times. This chain joins TRBV19 and TRBJ2-7; D possibly corresponds to TRBD2 (6 bases). This CDR3 spans 12 amino acids. The germline gives CDR1 LNHDA, CDR2 SQIVND (reference sequence). Trimming took off 2 bases at V and 7 bases at J, with 9 bases between the two ends. CDR3 DNA: TGTGCCAGTAGTATAAGGGGAGGTGAGCAGTACGTC. Its protein product is CASSIRGGEQYV.